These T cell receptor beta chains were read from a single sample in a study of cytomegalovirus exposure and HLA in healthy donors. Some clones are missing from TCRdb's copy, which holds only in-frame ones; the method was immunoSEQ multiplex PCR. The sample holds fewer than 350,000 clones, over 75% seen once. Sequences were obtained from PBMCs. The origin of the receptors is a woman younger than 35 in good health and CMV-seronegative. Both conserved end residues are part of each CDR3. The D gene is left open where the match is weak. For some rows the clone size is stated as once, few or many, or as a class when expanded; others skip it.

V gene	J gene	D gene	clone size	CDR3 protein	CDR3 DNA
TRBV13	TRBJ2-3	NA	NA	CASSDRLSTDTQYF	TGTGCCAGCAGCGATCGACTGAGCACAGATACGCAGTATTTT
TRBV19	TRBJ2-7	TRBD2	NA	CASSVGLAGESEQYF	TGTGCCAGTAGTGTCGGACTAGCGGGAGAGAGCGAGCAGTACTTC
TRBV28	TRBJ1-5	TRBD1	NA	CASSLGTASNQPQHF	TGTGCCAGCAGTTTGGGGACAGCAAGCAATCAGCCCCAGCATTTT
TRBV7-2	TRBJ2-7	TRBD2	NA	CASSPGGLAGTYEQYF	TGTGCCAGCAGCCCGGGGGGACTAGCGGGAACCTACGAGCAGTACTTC
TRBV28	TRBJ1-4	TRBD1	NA	CASSVSGTGVVGEKLFF	TGTGCCAGCAGTGTCTCCGGGACAGGGGTAGTAGGGGAAAAACTGTTTTTT
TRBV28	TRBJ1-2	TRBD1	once	CASSSLFRGIDYGYTF	TGTGCCAGCAGTTCCCTATTCAGGGGGATTGACTATGGCTACACCTTC
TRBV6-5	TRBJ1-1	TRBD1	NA	CASRQGAGAFF	TGTGCCAGCCGACAGGGGGCGGGAGCTTTCTTT
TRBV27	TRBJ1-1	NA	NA	CASSHQGPTEAFF	TGTGCCAGCAGTCACCAGGGGCCCACTGAAGCTTTCTTT
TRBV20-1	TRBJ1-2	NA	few	CSASQGYTF	TGCAGTGCTAGTCAAGGCTACACCTTC
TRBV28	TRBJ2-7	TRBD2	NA	CASSGLAGPHEQYF	TGTGCCAGCAGTGGGCTAGCGGGACCCCACGAGCAGTACTTC
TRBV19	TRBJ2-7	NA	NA	CASSIGGHLYEQYF	TGTGCCAGTAGTATTGGTGGCCATCTCTACGAGCAGTACTTC
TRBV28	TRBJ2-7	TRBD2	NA	CASSLGTSGSYEQYF	TGTGCCAGCAGTCTCGGGACTAGCGGGTCCTACGAGCAGTACTTC
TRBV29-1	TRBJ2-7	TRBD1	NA	CSVGPGQGGYDEQYF	TGCAGCGTGGGACCGGGACAGGGTGGCTACGACGAGCAGTACTTC
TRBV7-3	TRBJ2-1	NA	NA	CASSLTSEGNTEQFF	TGTGCCAGCAGCTTAACTTCCGAGGGCAACACCGAGCAGTTCTTC
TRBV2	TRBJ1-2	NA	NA	CASSEEWALGYGYTF	TGTGCCAGCAGTGAAGAATGGGCCCTCGGATATGGCTACACCTTC
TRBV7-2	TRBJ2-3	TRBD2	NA	CASSLDPAASGRNTQYF	TGTGCCAGCAGCTTAGACCCGGCGGCTAGCGGGAGGAATACGCAGTATTTT
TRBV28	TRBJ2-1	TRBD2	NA	CASSPPGTSGRQFF	TGTGCCAGCAGTCCCCCCGGGACTAGCGGCAGGCAGTTCTTC
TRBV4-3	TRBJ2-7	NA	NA	CASSQDSTGVYEQYF	TGCGCCAGCAGCCAAGATTCGACAGGAGTCTACGAGCAGTACTTC
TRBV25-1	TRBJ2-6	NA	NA	CASSISSGANVLTF	TGTGCCAGTTCTATTAGCTCTGGGGCCAACGTCCTGACTTTC
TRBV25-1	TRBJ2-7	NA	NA	CASSDYGVPSYEQYF	TGTGCCAGCAGTGACTACGGGGTGCCCTCCTACGAGCAGTACTTC
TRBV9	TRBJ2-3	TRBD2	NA	CASGRAGDTDTQYF	TGTGCCAGCGGGAGGGCGGGGGACACAGATACGCAGTATTTT
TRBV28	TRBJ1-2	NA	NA	CASSQNGYTF	TGTGCCAGCAGCCAAAATGGCTACACCTTC
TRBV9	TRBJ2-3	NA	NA	CASSRGHYTDTQYF	TGTGCCAGCAGCCGCGGCCATTACACAGATACGCAGTATTTT
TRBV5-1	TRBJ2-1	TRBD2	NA	CASSFGLASGRTYNEQFF	TGCGCCAGCAGCTTTGGACTAGCGTCAGGTCGCACCTACAATGAGCAGTTCTTC
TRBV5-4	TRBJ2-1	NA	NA	CASSFETTYNEQFF	TGTGCCAGCAGCTTTGAAACTACCTACAATGAGCAGTTCTTC
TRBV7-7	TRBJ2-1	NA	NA	CASSPDIYNEQFF	TGTGCTAGCAGCCCAGACATTTACAATGAGCAGTTCTTC
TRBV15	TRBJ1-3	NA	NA	CATSSGGPTIYF	TGTGCCACCAGCAGTGGAGGGCCAACCATATATTTT
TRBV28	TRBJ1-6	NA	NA	CASSSRGGAYNSPLHF	TGTGCCAGCAGTTCGAGAGGGGGGGCCTATAATTCACCCCTCCACTTT
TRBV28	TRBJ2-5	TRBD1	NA	CASRSTGWETQYF	TGTGCCAGCAGGTCGACAGGGTGGGAGACCCAGTACTTC
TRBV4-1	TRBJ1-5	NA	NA	CASSQRQGDQPQHF	TGCGCCAGCAGCCAACGCCAGGGTGATCAGCCCCAGCATTTT
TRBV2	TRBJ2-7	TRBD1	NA	CASSRDRASSYEQYF	TGTGCCAGCAGTCGGGACAGGGCAAGCTCCTACGAGCAGTACTTC
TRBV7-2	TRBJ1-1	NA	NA	CASSEMAGHLTEAFF	TGTGCCAGCAGCGAAATGGCAGGGCATCTCACTGAAGCTTTCTTT
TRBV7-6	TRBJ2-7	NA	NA	CASSLDFSEYEQYF	TGTGCCAGCAGCCTGGACTTTTCCGAATACGAGCAGTACTTC
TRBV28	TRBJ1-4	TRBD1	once	CASSIGTTGVATNEKLFF	TGTGCCAGCAGTATTGGAACGACAGGGGTTGCAACTAATGAAAAACTGTTTTTT
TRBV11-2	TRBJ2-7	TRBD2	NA	CASSSSRLAGDEQYF	TGTGCCAGCAGCTCGAGCAGGCTAGCGGGAGACGAGCAGTACTTC
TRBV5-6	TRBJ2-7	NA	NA	CASSPGSDYYEQYF	TGTGCCAGCAGCCCAGGGTCGGATTATTACGAGCAGTACTTC
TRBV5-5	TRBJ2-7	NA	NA	CASSLGPAAYEQYF	TGTGCCAGCAGCTTGGGGCCAGCGGCGTACGAGCAGTACTTC
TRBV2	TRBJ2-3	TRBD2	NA	CASSIITSGSFYTQYF	TGTGCCAGCAGTATAATCACTAGCGGGAGTTTTTATACGCAGTATTTT
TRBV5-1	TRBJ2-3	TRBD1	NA	CASSRLLRDRGTDTQYF	TGCGCCAGCAGCAGACTATTACGGGACAGGGGCACAGATACGCAGTATTTT
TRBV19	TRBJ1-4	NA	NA	CASTPSGINEKLFF	TGTGCCAGTACCCCGTCGGGGATAAATGAAAAACTGTTTTTT
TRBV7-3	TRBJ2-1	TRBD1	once	CASSLTVRDRGQNEQFF	TGTGCCAGCAGCTTAACTGTCCGTGACAGGGGGCAGAATGAGCAGTTCTTC
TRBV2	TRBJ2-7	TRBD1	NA	CASRGTGVGDEQYF	TGTGCCAGCAGAGGGACAGGGGTGGGGGACGAGCAGTACTTC
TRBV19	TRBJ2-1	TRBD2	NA	CASSISAGGPDEQFF	TGTGCCAGTAGTATATCGGCGGGAGGGCCGGATGAGCAGTTCTTC
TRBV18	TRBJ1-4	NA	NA	CASSQQGSTNEKLFF	TGTGCCAGCTCGCAACAGGGAAGCACTAATGAAAAACTGTTTTTT
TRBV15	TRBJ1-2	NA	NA	CATSRDSGLYGYTF	TGTGCCACCAGCAGAGATTCAGGACTCTATGGCTACACCTTC
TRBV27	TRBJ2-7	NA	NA	CASSFALSSYEQYF	TGTGCCAGCAGTTTCGCCCTGAGCTCCTACGAGCAGTACTTC
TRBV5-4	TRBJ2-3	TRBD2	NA	CASSLGLAGVTDTQYF	TGTGCCAGCAGCTTGGGACTAGCGGGAGTAACAGATACGCAGTATTTT
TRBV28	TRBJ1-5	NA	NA	CASSLRQGVSNQPQHF	TGTGCCAGCAGTTTACGGCAGGGTGTTAGCAATCAGCCCCAGCATTTT
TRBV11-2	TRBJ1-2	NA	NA	CASSEMGGRGWGYTF	TGTGCCAGCAGCGAAATGGGGGGTAGGGGTTGGGGCTACACCTTC
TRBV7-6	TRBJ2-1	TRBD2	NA	CASSLVLAGGANEQFF	TGTGCCAGCAGCTTAGTTCTAGCGGGAGGTGCAAATGAGCAGTTCTTC